This is a list of T cell receptor beta chains from one sample in a study of T cell responses to AZD1222 COVID-19 vaccine. Method: immunoSEQ multiplex PCR; TCRdb's copy keeps in-frame clones and lacks some. The profile shows some 140,000 clones, 91% of them singletons. This specimen was peripheral blood, taken on day 0 of AZD1222 vaccination. The receptors stem from an adult in good health. Each CDR3 is given with its conserved first and last residue. The D gene is left open where the match is weak. Only some rows state a clone size, as once, few, many or a class for expanded clones.

>.|.|TRBJ2-1|TRBV14
CASSQDWGIDEQFF
TGTGCCAGCAGCCAAGATTGGGGAATAGATGAGCAGTTCTTC
>.|.|TRBJ1-2|TRBV21-1
CASSTLRGNYGYTF
TGTGCCAGCAGCACACTACGAGGTAACTATGGCTACACCTTC
>.|.|TRBJ2-3|TRBV28
CASIATGPDTQYF
TGTGCCAGCATAGCCACCGGGCCAGATACGCAGTATTTT
>.|.|TRBJ1-2|TRBV15
CATSMIGDYGYTF
TGTGCCACCAGTATGATCGGGGACTATGGCTACACCTTC
>.|.|TRBJ1-1|TRBV2
CASTRLAWGEAFF
TGTGCCAGCACCAGGTTGGCCTGGGGCGAAGCTTTCTTT
>once|.|TRBJ1-2|TRBV5-6
CASSPGPYGYTF
TGTGCCAGCAGCCCCGGACCCTATGGCTACACCTTC
>.|.|TRBJ2-1|TRBV9
CASSVGQEQFF
TGTGCCAGCAGCGTAGGACAAGAGCAGTTCTTC
>.|TRBD1|TRBJ1-6|TRBV27
CASSVTGTGRNSPLHF
TGTGCCAGCAGTGTAACGGGGACAGGGAGGAATTCACCCCTCCACTTT
>.|TRBD1|TRBJ1-4|TRBV29-1
CSVVRTGGIANEKLFF
TGCAGCGTTGTGAGGACAGGGGGAATAGCTAATGAAAAACTGTTTTTT
>.|.|TRBJ2-2|TRBV2
CASSEAWTAYSNTGELFF
TGTGCCAGCAGTGAAGCCTGGACTGCTTACTCGAACACCGGGGAGCTGTTTTTT
>.|.|TRBJ1-1|TRBV18
CASSPYLTGGPNTEAFF
TGTGCCAGCTCACCATACCTAACGGGGGGGCCTAACACTGAAGCTTTCTTT
>.|TRBD2|TRBJ2-3|TRBV12-5
CASGPRLAGDTQYF
TGTGCTAGTGGTCCCAGACTAGCGGGGGATACGCAGTATTTT
>.|.|TRBJ2-7|TRBV7-9
CASSLAVKGNEQYF
TGTGCCAGCAGCTTAGCGGTTAAGGGCAACGAGCAGTACTTC
>.|TRBD2|TRBJ2-1|TRBV5-6
CASSPGSSGRMVEQFF
TGTGCCAGCAGCCCAGGAAGTAGCGGGAGAATGGTTGAGCAGTTCTTC
>.|.|TRBJ1-2|TRBV19
CASSRAGGGYTF
TGTGCCAGTAGTCGGGCAGGTGGTGGCTACACCTTC
>.|TRBD2|TRBJ2-7|TRBV2
CASSEWAGVSDEQYF
TGTGCCAGCAGTGAATGGGCGGGAGTCAGCGACGAGCAGTACTTC
>.|.|TRBJ1-1|TRBV2
CASSEASGFF
TGTGCCAGCAGTGAAGCATCGGGATTCTTT
>.|.|TRBJ2-7|TRBV6-2/TRBV6-3
CASSYSKRLGGGTREQYF
TGTGCCAGCAGTTACTCGAAGCGGCTTGGCGGGGGCACGCGGGAGCAGTACTTC
>.|.|TRBJ1-2|TRBV7-9
CASSLLGFLRTDGYTF
TGTGCCAGCAGCTTACTTGGTTTTCTGAGAACGGACGGCTACACCTTC